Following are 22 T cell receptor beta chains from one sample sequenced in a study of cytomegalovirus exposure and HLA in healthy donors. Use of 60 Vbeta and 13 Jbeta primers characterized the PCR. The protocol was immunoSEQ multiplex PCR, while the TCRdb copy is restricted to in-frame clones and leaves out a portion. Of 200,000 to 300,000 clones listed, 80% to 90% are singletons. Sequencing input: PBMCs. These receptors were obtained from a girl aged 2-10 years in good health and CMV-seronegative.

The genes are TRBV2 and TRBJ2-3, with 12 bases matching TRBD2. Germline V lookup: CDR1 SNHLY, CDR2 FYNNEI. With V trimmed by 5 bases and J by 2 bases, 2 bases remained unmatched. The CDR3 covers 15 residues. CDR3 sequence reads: CASSLAGGSTDTQYF. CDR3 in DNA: TGTGCCAGCAGTCTAGCGGGGGGGTCCACAGATACGCAGTATTTT.

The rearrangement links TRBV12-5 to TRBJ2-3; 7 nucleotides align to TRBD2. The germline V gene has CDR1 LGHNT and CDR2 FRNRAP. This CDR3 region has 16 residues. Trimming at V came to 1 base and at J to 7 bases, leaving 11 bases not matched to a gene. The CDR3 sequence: CASGLGLQREWNTQYF. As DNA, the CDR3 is TGTGCTAGTGGTTTGGGCCTCCAGCGGGAATGGAATACGCAGTATTTT.

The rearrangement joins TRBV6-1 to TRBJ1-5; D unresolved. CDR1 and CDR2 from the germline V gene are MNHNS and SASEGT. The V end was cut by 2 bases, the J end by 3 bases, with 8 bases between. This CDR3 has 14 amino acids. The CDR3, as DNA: TGTGCCAGCAGTGAAAGGGAGATCAATCAGCCCCAGCATTTT. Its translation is CASSEREINQPQHF.

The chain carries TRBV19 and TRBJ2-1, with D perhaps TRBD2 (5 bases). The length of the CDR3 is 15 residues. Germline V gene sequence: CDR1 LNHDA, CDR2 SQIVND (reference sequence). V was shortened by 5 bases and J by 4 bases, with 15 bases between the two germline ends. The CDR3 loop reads CASSPRLPPYNEQFF. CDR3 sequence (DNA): TGTGCCAGTAGTCCAAGACTACCCCCATACAATGAGCAGTTCTTC.

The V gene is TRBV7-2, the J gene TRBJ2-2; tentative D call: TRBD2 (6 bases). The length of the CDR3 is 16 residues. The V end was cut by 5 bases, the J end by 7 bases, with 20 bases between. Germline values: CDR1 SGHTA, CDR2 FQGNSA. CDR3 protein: CASSPRGTRRGGELFF. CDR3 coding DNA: TGTGCCAGCAGCCCCCGGGGAACTAGGAGGGGCGGGGAGCTGTTTTTT.

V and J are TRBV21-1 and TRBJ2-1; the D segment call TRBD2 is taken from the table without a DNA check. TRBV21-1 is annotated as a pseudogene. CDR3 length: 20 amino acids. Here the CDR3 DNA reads TGTGCCAGCAGCAAAGTTGAGGACTCCTTAGAGGTAAGCTCCTACAATGAGCAGTTCTTC. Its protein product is CASSKVEDSLEVSSYNEQFF.

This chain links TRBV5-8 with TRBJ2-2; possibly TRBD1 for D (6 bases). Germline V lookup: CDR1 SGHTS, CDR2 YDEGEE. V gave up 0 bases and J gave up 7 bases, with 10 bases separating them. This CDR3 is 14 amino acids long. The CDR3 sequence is CASSLVGGRGELFF. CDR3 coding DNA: TGTGCCAGCAGCTTGGTAGGGGGTCGCGGGGAGCTGTTTTTT.

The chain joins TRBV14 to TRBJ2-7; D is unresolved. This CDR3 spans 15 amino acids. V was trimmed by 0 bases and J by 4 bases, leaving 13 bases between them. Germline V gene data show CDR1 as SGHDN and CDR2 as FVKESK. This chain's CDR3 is CASSQEVGPRYEQYF. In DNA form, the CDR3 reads TGTGCCAGCAGCCAAGAAGTTGGTCCACGGTACGAGCAGTACTTC.

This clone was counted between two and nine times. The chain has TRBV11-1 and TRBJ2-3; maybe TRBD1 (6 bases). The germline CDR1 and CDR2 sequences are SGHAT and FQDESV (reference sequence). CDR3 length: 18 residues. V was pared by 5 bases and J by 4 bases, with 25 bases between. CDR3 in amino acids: CASSLKWDTKYVADTQYF. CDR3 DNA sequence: TGTGCCAGCAGCCTCAAATGGGACACGAAATATGTGGCAGATACGCAGTATTTT.

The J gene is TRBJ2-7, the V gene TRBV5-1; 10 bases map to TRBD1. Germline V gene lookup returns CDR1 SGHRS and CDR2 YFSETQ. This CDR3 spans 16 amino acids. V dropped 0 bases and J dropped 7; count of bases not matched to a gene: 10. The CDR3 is CASSLGGTGAPGEQYF. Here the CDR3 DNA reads TGCGCCAGCAGCTTGGGGGGGACAGGGGCCCCCGGGGAGCAGTACTTC. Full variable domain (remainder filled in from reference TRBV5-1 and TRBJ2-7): KAGVTQTPRYLIKTRGQQVTLSCSPISGHRSVSWYQQTPGQGLQFLFEYFSETQRNKGNFPGRFSGRQFSNSRSEMNVSTLELGDSALYLCASSLGGTGAPGEQYFGPGTRLTVT.

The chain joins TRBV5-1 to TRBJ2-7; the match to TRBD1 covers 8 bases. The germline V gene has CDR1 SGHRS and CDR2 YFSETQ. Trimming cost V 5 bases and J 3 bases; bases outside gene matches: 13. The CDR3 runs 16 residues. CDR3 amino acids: CASRRTGSIDSYEQYF. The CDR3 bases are TGCGCCAGCAGGAGGACAGGGTCGATAGATAGCTACGAGCAGTACTTC. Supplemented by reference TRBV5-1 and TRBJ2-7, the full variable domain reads KAGVTQTPRYLIKTRGQQVTLSCSPISGHRSVSWYQQTPGQGLQFLFEYFSETQRNKGNFPGRFSGRQFSNSRSEMNVSTLELGDSALYLCASRRTGSIDSYEQYFGPGTRLTVT.

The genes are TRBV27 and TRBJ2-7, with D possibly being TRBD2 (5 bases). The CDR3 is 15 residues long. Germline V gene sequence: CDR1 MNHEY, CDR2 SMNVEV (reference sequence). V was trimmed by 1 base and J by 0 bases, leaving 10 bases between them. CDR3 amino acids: CASSLYGAASYEQYF. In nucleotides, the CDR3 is TGTGCCAGCAGTTTATACGGAGCGGCCTCCTACGAGCAGTACTTC.

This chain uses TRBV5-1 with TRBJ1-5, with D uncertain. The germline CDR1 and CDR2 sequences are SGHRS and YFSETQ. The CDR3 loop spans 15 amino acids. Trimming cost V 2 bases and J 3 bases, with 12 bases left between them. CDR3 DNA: TGCGCCAGCAGCTTAAGCGGGTCCCCCAATCAGCCCCAGCATTTT. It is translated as CASSLSGSPNQPQHF.

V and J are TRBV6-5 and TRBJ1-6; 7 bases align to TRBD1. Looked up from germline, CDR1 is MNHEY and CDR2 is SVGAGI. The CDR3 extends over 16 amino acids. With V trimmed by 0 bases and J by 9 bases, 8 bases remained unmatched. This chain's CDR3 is CASSYSEGATLSPLHF. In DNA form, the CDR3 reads TGTGCCAGCAGTTACTCGGAGGGGGCGACCCTTTCACCCCTCCACTTT.

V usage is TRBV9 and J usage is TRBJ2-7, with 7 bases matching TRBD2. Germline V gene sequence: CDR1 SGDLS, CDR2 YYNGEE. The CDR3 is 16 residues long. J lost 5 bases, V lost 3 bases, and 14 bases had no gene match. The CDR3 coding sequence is TGTGCCAGCAGCGCCCAGTGGAGGGAGGGTCGAGACGAGCAGTACTTC. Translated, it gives CASSAQWREGRDEQYF.

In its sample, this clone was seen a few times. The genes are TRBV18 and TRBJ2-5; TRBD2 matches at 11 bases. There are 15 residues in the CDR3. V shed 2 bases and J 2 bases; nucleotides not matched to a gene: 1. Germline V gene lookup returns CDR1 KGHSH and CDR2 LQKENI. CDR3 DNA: TGTGCCAGCTCACCAATAGCGGGAGGGCAAGAGACCCAGTACTTC. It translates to CASSPIAGGQETQYF.

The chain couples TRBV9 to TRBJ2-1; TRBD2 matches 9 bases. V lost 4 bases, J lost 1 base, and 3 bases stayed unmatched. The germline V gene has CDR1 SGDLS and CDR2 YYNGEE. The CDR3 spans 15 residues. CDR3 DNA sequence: TGTGCCAGCAGCACCAGCGGGGGGTCCTACAATGAGCAGTTCTTC. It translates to CASSTSGGSYNEQFF.

CDR3: CASSIYGTAGNTIYF. The CDR3 DNA is TGTGCCAGCAGTATTTACGGGACAGCTGGAAACACCATATATTTT. V and J are TRBV27 and TRBJ1-3, with 7 bases lining up with TRBD1. The CDR3 runs 15 residues. Trimming cost V 5 bases and J 2 bases; bases outside gene matches: 6. Germline V CDR1 and CDR2: MNHEY, SMNVEV (reference sequence).

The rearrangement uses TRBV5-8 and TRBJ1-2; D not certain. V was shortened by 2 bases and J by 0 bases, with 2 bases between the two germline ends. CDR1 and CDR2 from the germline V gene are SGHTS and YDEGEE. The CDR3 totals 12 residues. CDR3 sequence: CASSFTNYGYTF. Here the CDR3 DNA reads TGTGCCAGCAGCTTTACTAACTATGGCTACACCTTC.

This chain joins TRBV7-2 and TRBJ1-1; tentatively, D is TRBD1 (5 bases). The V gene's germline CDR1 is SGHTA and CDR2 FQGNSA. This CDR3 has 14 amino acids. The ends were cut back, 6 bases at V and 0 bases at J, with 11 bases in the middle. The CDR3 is CASSPGFMNTEAFF. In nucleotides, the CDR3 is TGTGCCAGCAGTCCAGGGTTCATGAACACTGAAGCTTTCTTT.

The CDR3 bases are TGTGCCAGCGGCCCAAGCGGGGGCGCCTCCTTCAGGGAGCTGTTTTTT. This sequence encodes CASGPSGGASFRELFF. The chain links TRBV5-4 to TRBJ2-2; 8 nucleotides agree with TRBD2. The CDR3 runs to 16 residues. Germline trimming cut 7 bases from V and 9 bases from J; bases unmatched to any gene: 17. Germline assignment: CDR1 SGHNT and CDR2 YYREEE (reference sequence).

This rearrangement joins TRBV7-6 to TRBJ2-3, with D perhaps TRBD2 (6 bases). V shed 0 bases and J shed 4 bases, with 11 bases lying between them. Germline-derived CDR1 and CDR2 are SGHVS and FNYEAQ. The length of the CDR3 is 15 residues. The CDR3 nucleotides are TGTGCCAGCAGCTTAGCGTTGAGGAGGGCAGATACGCAGTATTTT. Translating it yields CASSLALRRADTQYF.